Listed below are T cell receptor beta chains from one sample, sequenced in a study of cytomegalovirus exposure and HLA in healthy donors. Sequenced by immunoSEQ multiplex PCR; TCRdb stores in-frame clones only, minus some. The data show about 180,000 clones, roughly four fifths seen once. The sequenced sample was PBMCs. The receptor set was obtained from a man aged 18 to 29 in good health and CMV-seronegative. CDR3s include the opening cysteine and the closing phenylalanine or tryptophan. D genes are given only for firm matches. Clone size is stated in some rows and not others, as once, few, many or a class when expanded.

v_call	d_call	j_call	clone_size	cdr3_nt	cdr3_aa
TRBV7-8	TRBD2	TRBJ2-1	-	TGTGCCAGCAGTTTCCCGACTAGCGGGGGGGCCAATGAGCAGTTCTTC	CASSFPTSGGANEQFF
TRBV19	TRBD2	TRBJ2-3	-	TGTGCCAGCCGGACTAGCGGGAGCACAGATACGCAGTATTTT	CASRTSGSTDTQYF
TRBV14	TRBD2	TRBJ2-7	-	TGTGCCAGCAGCAGAATAGCGGGACTTTCCTACGAGCAGTACTTC	CASSRIAGLSYEQYF
TRBV7-2	TRBD2	TRBJ2-7	-	TGTGCCAGCAGCTCGAGCGGGAGAAGTGTCCACGAGCAGTACTTC	CASSSSGRSVHEQYF
TRBV25-1	-	TRBJ2-6	few	TGTGCCAGCAGTGAACACTCTGGGGCCAACGTCCTGACTTTC	CASSEHSGANVLTF
TRBV11-3	TRBD2	TRBJ2-5	-	TGTGCCAGCAGCTTTCTCGCGGGAGGTACAAAAGAGACCCAGTACTTC	CASSFLAGGTKETQYF
TRBV19	-	TRBJ1-1	-	TGTGCCAGTAGTAGTCGGACAAGTACTGAAGCTTTCTTT	CASSSRTSTEAFF
TRBV6-1	TRBD1	TRBJ2-7	-	TGTGCCAGCAGTGGACCGACGACAGGGTTGGACGAGCAGTACTTC	CASSGPTTGLDEQYF
TRBV28	-	TRBJ2-5	once	TGTGCCAGCACCGGGTTACAAGAGACCCAGTACTTC	CASTGLQETQYF
TRBV19	TRBD1	TRBJ2-7	-	TGTGCCAGTAGTATCTCAATATCGACAGGGGGTCGGAACTACGAGCAGTACTTC	CASSISISTGGRNYEQYF
TRBV28	TRBD1	TRBJ2-7	-	TGTGCCAGCAGAACTCCGGGACAGGGGGCTTCCTACGAGCAGTACTTC	CASRTPGQGASYEQYF
TRBV29-1	-	TRBJ2-1	few	TGCAGCGTTGACCAATATGGCCCCAGGAAGTTCTTC	CSVDQYGPRKFF
TRBV7-9	TRBD1	TRBJ1-1	few	TGTGCCAGCAGGAGCGGAGGGGGCAACACTGAAGCTTTCTTT	CASRSGGGNTEAFF
TRBV15	-	TRBJ1-5	-	TGTGCCACCAGCAGAGATCGAGGTAGCAATCAGCCCCAGCATTTT	CATSRDRGSNQPQHF
TRBV18	TRBD2	TRBJ2-1	-	TGTGCCAGCTCACCGCTCGGGGACTATTACAATGAGCAGTTCTTC	CASSPLGDYYNEQFF
TRBV5-1	TRBD1	TRBJ1-1	-	TGCGCCAGCAGCTTGAGGACAGGGAGGAACACTGAAGCTTTCTTT	CASSLRTGRNTEAFF
TRBV4-3	-	TRBJ2-1	-	TGCGCCAGCAGCCAAGATAGGGTGAGCGGCCCCGATGAGCAGTTCTTC	CASSQDRVSGPDEQFF
TRBV11-2	-	TRBJ1-5	once	TGTGCCAGCAGCTTAGATGGCAGTTATAGCAATCAGCCCCAGCATTTT	CASSLDGSYSNQPQHF
TRBV7-2	-	TRBJ1-1	-	TGTGCCAGCAGCTTAGACGGGAGGACTGAAGCTTTCTTT	CASSLDGRTEAFF
TRBV7-8	-	TRBJ1-5	-	TGTGCCAGCAGCTCGGCACGGGGCAATCAGCCCCAGCATTTT	CASSSARGNQPQHF
TRBV6-1	-	TRBJ2-7	-	TGTGCCAGCAGTAACCTACTTTCCGTTGGCGAGCAGTACTTC	CASSNLLSVGEQYF
TRBV14	-	TRBJ2-5	-	TGTGCCAGCAGCCAAGTCAACATCTTGCAGTACTTC	CASSQVNILQYF
TRBV7-9	TRBD1	TRBJ2-7	-	TGTGCCAGCAGCTTAGGGAGGGACAGGTTTATTTACGAGCAGTACTTC	CASSLGRDRFIYEQYF
TRBV7-9	-	TRBJ2-5	-	TGTTCCAGCAGCTTAGGCGGCCAAGAGACCCAGTACTTC	CSSSLGGQETQYF
TRBV6-5	-	TRBJ1-4	-	TGTGCCAGCAGTTACCCCTGGGCAGGGGAACTGTTTTTT	CASSYPWAGELFF
TRBV14	-	TRBJ1-1	-	TGTGCCAGCAGCCAAGTACGGGCGGAGACAGGCCTAGCTTTCTTT	CASSQVRAETGLAFF
TRBV27	TRBD1	TRBJ2-7	-	TGTGCCAGCAGTTACTCAACCGGGACAGGGGGCTACGAGCAGTACTTC	CASSYSTGTGGYEQYF
TRBV4-2	TRBD1	TRBJ2-4	-	TGTGCCAGCAGCCAAGATAGGGCAGGGGGCAAAAACATTCAGTACTTC	CASSQDRAGGKNIQYF
TRBV19	TRBD2	TRBJ2-7	-	TGTGCCAGTAGTAGGGATCCGGGAGGACACGAGCAGTACTTC	CASSRDPGGHEQYF
TRBV28	TRBD2	TRBJ2-7	-	TGTGCCAGCAGCGGGGGGGGGACTAGCGGGAGGTACGAGCAGTACTTC	CASSGGGTSGRYEQYF
TRBV2	-	TRBJ1-1	-	TGTGCCAGCAGTGATCAGGGTAACACTGAAGCTTTCTTT	CASSDQGNTEAFF
TRBV18	-	TRBJ1-3	-	TGTGCCAGCTCGCCGCGGGTTGACTCTGGAAACACCATATATTTT	CASSPRVDSGNTIYF
TRBV15	TRBD2	TRBJ2-5	-	TGTGCCACCTCCTATTCGGGACTAGCGGGGCTTAACCAAGAGACCCAGTACTTC	CATSYSGLAGLNQETQYF
TRBV5-6	-	TRBJ2-1	-	TGTGCCAGCAGCTTGGCGGGCAGGGTCGTAACCTCCTACAATGAGCAGTTCTTC	CASSLAGRVVTSYNEQFF
TRBV18	-	TRBJ2-4	-	TGTGCCAGCTCACCACTTTTCGGTCCCTTAGCCAAAAACATTCAGTACTTC	CASSPLFGPLAKNIQYF
TRBV29-1	-	TRBJ2-1	-	TGCAGCGTTGAAGTGAGTCTCTACAATGAGCAGTTCTTC	CSVEVSLYNEQFF
TRBV27	-	TRBJ2-3	-	TGTGCCAGCACCAACCGAGGGGAGGCCACAGATACGCAGTATTTT	CASTNRGEATDTQYF
TRBV6-1	-	TRBJ1-2	-	TGTGCCAGCAGTGATTCGGGGGGAGACCTCTATGGCTACACCTTC	CASSDSGGDLYGYTF
TRBV10-3	-	TRBJ1-2	-	TGTGCCATCGGGGCCCAGGACACCGAAATTGGGGACACCTTC	CAIGAQDTEIGDTF
TRBV2	-	TRBJ1-1	few	TGTGCCAGCGGAGCCATGAACACTGAAGCTTTCTTT	CASGAMNTEAFF
TRBV6-1	TRBD1	TRBJ2-7	-	TGTGCCATCACCCGGACAGGGACCTACGAGCAGTACTTC	CAITRTGTYEQYF
TRBV5-1	TRBD2	TRBJ2-5	-	TGCGCCAGCAGCGGGGGGATAGCGGGGACCCAAGAGACCCAGTACTTC	CASSGGIAGTQETQYF
TRBV11-3	-	TRBJ2-7	-	TGTGCCAGCACACAAGGACAGTTTATGCCCCACGAGCAGTACTTC	CASTQGQFMPHEQYF
TRBV4-1	TRBD2	TRBJ2-7	-	TGCGCCAGCAGCCATAACTCCGGGACTAGCGGGGCCCTCTCCTACGAGCAGTACTTC	CASSHNSGTSGALSYEQYF
TRBV4-2	-	TRBJ2-1	-	TGTGCCAGCAGCCAAGCGAGCCTAGAGTTTAATGAGCAGTTCTTC	CASSQASLEFNEQFF
TRBV6-1	TRBD2	TRBJ2-1	-	TGTGCCAGCAGCCGTACTAGCGGGGGGGCCGATGAGCAGTTCTTC	CASSRTSGGADEQFF
TRBV5-4	-	TRBJ2-2	-	TGTGCCAGCAGCTTAGGTGGGACACAAGCGAACACCGGGGAGCTGTTTTTT	CASSLGGTQANTGELFF